These T cell receptor beta chains were read from a single sample in a study of blood T cell repertoires in COVID-19. Generated by immunoSEQ multiplex PCR, the TCRdb table keeps only in-frame clones and is missing some. The repertoire holds more than 250,000 clones, with around 91% as singletons. The specimen was PBMCs or T cells enriched from blood (not recorded which). The origin of the receptors is a woman between 18 and 29 years old with acute COVID-19. Both conserved end residues are part of each CDR3. A D gene is named only where the DNA matches it firmly. Size is omitted from some rows. Given values are once, few, many or a class for expanded clones.

j_call cdr3_length v_call clone_size d_call cdr3_aa cdr3_nt
TRBJ2-1 16 TRBV5-6 - TRBD2 CASSSGLAGVSNEQFF TGTGCCAGCAGCTCTGGACTAGCGGGAGTCTCCAATGAGCAGTTCTTC
TRBJ1-4 14 TRBV5-1 - - CASSLTVPNEKLFF TGCGCCAGCAGCTTGACAGTGCCTAATGAAAAACTGTTTTTT
TRBJ1-4 14 TRBV6-5 few - CASSYSILREKLFF TGTGCCAGCAGTTACTCGATTCTACGGGAAAAACTGTTTTTT
TRBJ2-3 18 TRBV4-1 - - CASSHRSRWLTSTDTQYF TGCGCCAGCAGCCACCGCTCCCGGTGGCTGACTAGCACAGATACGCAGTATTTT
TRBJ2-7 14 TRBV5-1 - TRBD1 CASSRDRDLYEQYF TGCGCCAGCAGCCGGGACAGGGACCTCTACGAGCAGTACTTC
TRBJ1-5 17 TRBV6-1 - - CASSEALRSRQNQPQHF TGTGCCAGCAGTGAAGCGCTAAGGAGTAGGCAGAATCAGCCCCAGCATTTT
TRBJ1-2 15 TRBV28 - - CASSSPFLANYGYTF TGTGCCAGCAGTTCCCCCTTCCTAGCTAACTATGGCTACACCTTC
TRBJ1-2 13 TRBV13 once - CASSPREGGGYTF TGTGCCAGCAGCCCACGTGAGGGAGGAGGCTACACCTTC
TRBJ1-1 17 TRBV5-1 - TRBD1 CASSLVYRKQGETEAFF TGCGCCAGCAGCTTGGTTTATCGTAAACAGGGGGAGACTGAAGCTTTCTTT
TRBJ1-5 16 TRBV27 - TRBD1 CASKKSDRGQNQPQHF TGTGCCAGCAAAAAATCAGACAGGGGGCAGAATCAGCCCCAGCATTTT
TRBJ1-4 16 TRBV15 - - CATSRGSRVINEKLFF TGTGCCACCAGCAGAGGTTCTCGGGTTATTAATGAAAAACTGTTTTTT
TRBJ1-1 18 TRBV28 few TRBD1 CASSLRFRGRSVNTEAFF TGTGCCAGCAGTCTACGATTCAGGGGGCGATCAGTGAACACTGAAGCTTTCTTT
TRBJ2-3 14 TRBV28 - TRBD1 CASSMTGGTDTQYF TGTGCCAGCAGTATGACAGGGGGCACAGATACGCAGTATTTT
TRBJ2-7 13 TRBV10-3 - - CAISEILSYEQYF TGTGCCATCAGTGAGATTCTCTCCTACGAGCAGTACTTC
TRBJ2-7 13 TRBV29-1 - - CSVAPAASYEQYF TGCAGCGTCGCTCCAGCGGCCTCCTACGAGCAGTACTTC
TRBJ1-2 14 TRBV9 - - CASSGTGHFYGYTF TGTGCCAGCAGCGGAACGGGACACTTCTATGGCTACACCTTC
TRBJ2-7 16 TRBV15 few - CATSRDYWQGTAEQYF TGTGCCACCAGCAGAGATTACTGGCAGGGGACCGCCGAGCAGTACTTC
TRBJ1-4 16 TRBV5-1 - TRBD1 CASRTGAGATNEKLFF TGCGCCAGCCGAACAGGGGCGGGCGCAACTAATGAAAAACTGTTTTTT
TRBJ2-7 15 TRBV9 - TRBD1 CASSVGTGGFYEQYF TGTGCCAGCAGCGTAGGCACAGGGGGCTTTTACGAGCAGTACTTC
TRBJ2-3 18 TRBV6-2/TRBV6-3 - - CASSYSSSAVLPTDTQYF TGTGCCAGCAGTTACTCTTCGAGCGCGGTCCTACCCACAGATACGCAGTATTTT
TRBJ2-3 17 TRBV3-1/TRBV3-2 - TRBD2 CASSQDRRGLATDTQYF TGTGCCAGCAGCCAAGATAGAAGGGGACTAGCCACAGATACGCAGTATTTT
TRBJ1-6 16 TRBV5-1 - TRBD1 CASSKDRGRDSSPLHF TGCGCCAGCAGCAAAGACAGGGGGCGCGATAGTTCACCCCTCCACTTT
TRBJ1-2 11 TRBV5-4 - - CASSDLGGYTF TGTGCCAGCAGCGACCTCGGGGGCTACACCTTC
TRBJ2-7 14 TRBV7-2 - - CASSPAQVTYEQYF TGTGCCAGCAGCCCCGCGCAGGTTACCTACGAGCAGTACTTC
TRBJ2-7 18 TRBV5-4 - TRBD2 CASSLAGLAGGLSHEQYF TGTGCCAGCAGCTTGGCCGGACTAGCGGGAGGCCTCTCCCACGAGCAGTACTTC